The 14 T cell receptor beta chains below come from one sample, sequenced in a study of Graves' ophthalmopathy and Graves' hyperthyroidism. Amplification of the TCR beta CDR3 regions used RNA transcripts (as template). An opening RT-PCR round employed HTBI primers and preceded a second-round multiplex PCR. TCRdb re-derived calls from the multiplex PCR reads in MiXCR, one entry per CDR3 protein. Among some 170,000 distinct CDR3 sequences listed, around 40% were seen once. Sequenced input: peripheral blood. These receptors were collected from a man younger than 40 with Graves' ophthalmopathy.

The chain recombines TRBV7-2 with TRBJ2-7, with D uncertain. From germline, CDR1 is SGHTA and CDR2 FQGNSA. Trimming removed 3 bases at V and 0 bases at J, with 12 bases between. The CDR3 extends over 15 amino acids. This CDR3 reads CASSFSSRTSYEQYF. CDR3 in DNA: TGTGCCAGCAGCTTTTCCTCGCGGACCTCCTACGAGCAGTACTTC.

This clonotype was observed at least ten times. V gene TRBV11-3 combines with J gene TRBJ2-7; TRBD1 is a possible D gene (8 bases). CDR1 is SGHNT and CDR2 is YENEEA in the germline V gene. Between the trimmed V and J ends, which lost 5 bases and 0 bases, there was a span of 23 bases. There are 18 residues in the CDR3. CDR3 in amino acids: CASSPGQGKRDHSYEQYF. CDR3 DNA: TGTGCCAGCAGCCCTGGACAGGGCAAGCGGGACCACTCCTACGAGCAGTACTTC. Complete variable domain (other parts from reference TRBV11-3 and TRBJ2-7): EAGVVQSPRYKIIEKKQPVAFWCNPISGHNTLYWYLQNLGQGPELLIRYENEEAVDDSQLPKDRFSAERLKGVDSTLKIQPAELGDSAVYLCASSPGQGKRDHSYEQYFGPGTRLTVT.

The V call is TRBV6-1, the J call TRBJ1-2, with TRBD1 as a possible D gene (5 bases). The V gene's germline CDR1 is MNHNS and CDR2 SASEGT. The CDR3 covers 14 residues. The ends were cut back, 3 bases at V and 4 bases at J, with 12 bases in the middle. CDR3 in amino acids: CASSDARDSYGYTF. DNA of the CDR3: TGTGCCAGCAGTGATGCCAGGGATAGCTATGGCTACACCTTC.

The chain uses TRBV11-2 and TRBJ2-5, with 11 bases aligning to TRBD2. Germline CDR1 SGHAT, CDR2 FQNNGV. This CDR3 contains 18 residues. V shed 2 bases, J shed 2 bases, and the junction held 10 bases outside the gene matches. The CDR3 loop is CASSLRAPTSGKQETQYF. CDR3 nucleotides: TGTGCCAGCAGCTTACGGGCCCCGACTAGCGGGAAGCAAGAGACCCAGTACTTC.

This clonotype has ten or more counts. The chain couples TRBV4-1 to TRBJ1-1, with D maybe TRBD1 (6 bases). There are 16 residues in the CDR3. Trimming stripped 2 bases from V and 5 bases from J, with 18 bases between. Germline-derived CDR1 and CDR2 are MGHRA and YSYEKL. The CDR3 loop reads CASSQWVRGPGTEAFF. The CDR3 nucleotides are TGCGCCAGCAGCCAATGGGTCAGGGGTCCAGGAACTGAAGCTTTCTTT.

This clonotype appeared many times. The chain joins TRBV20-1 to TRBJ1-3; 9 bases are shared with TRBD1. V lost 6 bases and J lost 4; bases outside the gene matches: 7. Germline V gene data show CDR1 as DFQATT and CDR2 as SNEGSKA (reference sequence). This CDR3 has 14 residues. CDR3 DNA sequence: TGCAGTGCAACACAGGGGGCCGGAGGAAACACCATATATTTT. Translated, it gives CSATQGAGGNTIYF.

This sequence joins TRBV28 and TRBJ2-2; D gene unclear. CDR3 length equals 15 residues. Germline V gene data show CDR1 as MDHEN and CDR2 as SYDVKM. Trimming removed 4 bases at V and 4 bases at J, with 13 bases between. Here the CDR3 reads CASSSPPSGTGELFF. Written as DNA, the CDR3 is TGTGCCAGCAGTTCTCCTCCATCCGGCACCGGGGAGCTGTTTTTT. Full variable domain (rest looked up from reference TRBV28 and TRBJ2-2): DVKVTQSSRYLVKRTGEKVFLECVQDMDHENMFWYRQDPGLGLRLIYFSYDVKMKEKGDIPEGYSVSREKKERFSLILESASTNQTSMYLCASSSPPSGTGELFFGEGSRLTVL.

This clonotype was observed many times. The chain employs TRBV28 and TRBJ1-5; 8 positions agree with TRBD1. There are 15 residues in the CDR3. After removal of 6 bases from V and 2 bases from J, the junction contained 6 bases not matched to a gene. Germline CDR1 is MDHEN and CDR2 is SYDVKM. The CDR3 DNA reads TGTGCCAGCAGCAGACAGGGGTTAGGCAATCAGCCCCAGCATTTT. Translated: CASSRQGLGNQPQHF.

This clonotype was counted ten times or more. This chain links TRBV4-3 with TRBJ1-1; D possibly corresponds to TRBD1 (6 bases). V lost 4 bases and J lost 10, with 16 bases in between. CDR1 and CDR2 from the germline V gene are LGHNA and YSLEER. The CDR3 length is 13 residues. The CDR3 reads CASSPVAGDSAFF. The CDR3 DNA reads as TGCGCCAGCAGCCCCGTGGCAGGGGATTCAGCTTTCTTT.

The chain carries TRBV12-5 and TRBJ1-2, with 8 bases aligning to TRBD1. The germline CDR1 and CDR2 sequences are LGHNT and FRNRAP. Germline trimming cut 3 bases from V and 10 bases from J; bases unmatched to any gene: 19. The CDR3 is 17 amino acids. This CDR3 reads CASGLGQGLKTYGYYTF. CDR3 DNA sequence: TGTGCTAGTGGTTTAGGACAGGGTCTAAAAACCTATGGCTACTACACCTTC.

This clonotype has a count of ten or more. The chain links TRBV14 to TRBJ1-2; D call uncertain. CDR3 size: 13 residues. In germline, CDR1 is SGHDN, CDR2 FVKESK. Trimming left V 1 base short and J 5 bases short, with 8 bases between. CDR3 residues: CASSQVDSYGYTF. In DNA, the CDR3 is TGTGCCAGCAGCCAAGTGGACTCATATGGCTACACCTTC.

The CDR3 loop reads CASSHRDNHPTEAFF. The CDR3 DNA sequence: TGTGCCAGCAGTCACCGGGACAACCACCCAACTGAAGCTTTCTTT. The genes are TRBV6-2 or TRBV6-3 and TRBJ1-1; perhaps TRBD1 as D (6 bases). The CDR3 loop spans 15 amino acids. Looked up from germline, CDR1 is MNHEY and CDR2 is SVGEGT. The germline V and J ends were trimmed by 5 bases and 5 bases, with 18 bases remaining between them.

The rearrangement links TRBV11-3 to TRBJ1-1; a possible D gene is TRBD1 (6 bases). V lost 4 bases to trimming and J lost 0 bases, with 12 bases between them. The CDR3 spans 15 residues. The germline V gene encodes CDR1 SGHNT and CDR2 YENEEA. Written as DNA, the CDR3 is TGTGCCAGCAGCTCTGGACAGACCATGAACACTGAAGCTTTCTTT. The encoded protein is CASSSGQTMNTEAFF.

This clonotype was recorded at least ten times. This chain links TRBV28 with TRBJ2-7; D is ambiguous. The CDR3 runs to 14 residues. The germline gives CDR1 MDHEN, CDR2 SYDVKM. V was shortened by 8 bases and J by 3 bases, with 17 bases between the two germline ends. The CDR3 bases are TGTGCCAGCCGTGCTGGGCAGGCCTACTACGAGCAGTACTTC. Protein product: CASRAGQAYYEQYF. The entire variable domain, with the rest obtained from reference TRBV28 and TRBJ2-7, is as follows: DVKVTQSSRYLVKRTGEKVFLECVQDMDHENMFWYRQDPGLGLRLIYFSYDVKMKEKGDIPEGYSVSREKKERFSLILESASTNQTSMYLCASRAGQAYYEQYFGPGTRLTVT.